This T cell receptor beta chain was recovered during a study of Ad26.COV2.S vaccination and SARS-CoV-2 variants. Looked up from germline, CDR1 is LNHDA and CDR2 is SQIVND (reference sequence). This CDR3 is 14 amino acids long. Trimming cost V 7 bases and J 2 bases; bases outside gene matches: 4. Treatment described: around 19 received Ad26.COV2.S at low or high dose, single or two shots; several received placebo; per-sample allocation not given. The samples were gathered on day 63 after the first injection of vaccine or placebo. An adult aged 18-55 years in Boston served as the donor. This clone was recorded once. Clones were sequenced by immunoSEQ multiplex PCR, and TCRdb holds only the in-frame ones, with some missing. In the table there are about 220,000 clones, 88% of which are singletons.

This receptor was taken from a person between 18 and 59 years old who received the Ad26.COV2.S COVID-19 vaccine or a placebo. V and J are TRBV19 and TRBJ1-2, with TRBD1 identical over 10 bases. Here the sequenced sample was peripheral blood, taken in a trial of Ad26.COV2.S vaccine versus placebo. The CDR3 DNA reads as TGTGCCAGTATTCCGGGACAGGGGAACTATGGCTACACCTTC. Encoded protein: CASIPGQGNYGYTF.